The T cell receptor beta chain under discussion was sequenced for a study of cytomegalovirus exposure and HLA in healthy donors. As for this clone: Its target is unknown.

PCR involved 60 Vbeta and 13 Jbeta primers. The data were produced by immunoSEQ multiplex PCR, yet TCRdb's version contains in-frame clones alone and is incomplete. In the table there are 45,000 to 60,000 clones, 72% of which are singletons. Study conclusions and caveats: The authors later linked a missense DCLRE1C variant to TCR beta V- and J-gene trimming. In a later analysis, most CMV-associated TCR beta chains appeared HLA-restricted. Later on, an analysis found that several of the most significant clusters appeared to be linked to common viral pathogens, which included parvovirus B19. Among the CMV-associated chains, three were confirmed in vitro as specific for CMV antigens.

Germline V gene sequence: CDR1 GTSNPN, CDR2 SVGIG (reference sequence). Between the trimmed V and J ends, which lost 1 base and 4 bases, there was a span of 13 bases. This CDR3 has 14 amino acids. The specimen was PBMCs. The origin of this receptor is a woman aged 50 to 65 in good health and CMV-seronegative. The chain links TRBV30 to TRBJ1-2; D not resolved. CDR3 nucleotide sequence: TGTGCCTGGAGTGGCCTGATAGAGTCCTATGGCTACACCTTC. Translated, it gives CAWSGLIESYGYTF.